This T cell receptor (beta chain) was captured by sequencing in a study of T-cell reconstitution after alpha-beta-depleted transplantation in children. This clonotype was seen at least ten times. It was with unique molecular identifiers that the TCRbeta library was prepared. MiXCR, applied by TCRdb to the PCR reads, yields one record per CDR3 protein. The table lists about 490,000 distinct CDR3 sequences, under 12% of them singletons. The TCR sequence derives from a child aged 2 to 9 with inherited bone marrow failure, due to receive a stem cell transplant. This specimen was PBMCs, taken before TCRalphabeta/CD19-depleted stem cell transplant.

DNA for the CDR3: TGCAGCGTTGCCCCGCAGGGGGCATTCTTC. This gives the protein CSVAPQGAFF. The chain combines TRBV29-1 with TRBJ2-1; 8 positions match TRBD1. J lost 16 bases, V lost 4 bases, and 6 bases had no gene match. Germline CDR1 reads SQVTM; CDR2 reads ANQGSEA. The CDR3 runs to 10 residues.